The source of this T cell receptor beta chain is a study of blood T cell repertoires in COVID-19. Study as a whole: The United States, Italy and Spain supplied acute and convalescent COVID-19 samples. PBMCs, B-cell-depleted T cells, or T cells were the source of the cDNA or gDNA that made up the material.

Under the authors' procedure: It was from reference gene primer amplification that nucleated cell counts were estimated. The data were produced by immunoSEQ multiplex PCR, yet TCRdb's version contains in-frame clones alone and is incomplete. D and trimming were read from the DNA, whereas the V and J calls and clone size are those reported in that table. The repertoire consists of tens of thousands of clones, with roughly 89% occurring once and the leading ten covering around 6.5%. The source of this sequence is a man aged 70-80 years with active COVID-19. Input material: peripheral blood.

In DNA form, the CDR3 reads TGTGCCAGCAGTTTGCAGGGGAATCAGCCCCAGCATTTT. Translated, it gives CASSLQGNQPQHF. This chain joins TRBV27 and TRBJ1-5; weak D call: TRBD1 (6 bases). The V end was cut by 3 bases, the J end by 4 bases, with 7 bases between. The CDR3 has 13 residues. CDR1 MNHEY and CDR2 SMNVEV come from the germline V gene (reference sequence).